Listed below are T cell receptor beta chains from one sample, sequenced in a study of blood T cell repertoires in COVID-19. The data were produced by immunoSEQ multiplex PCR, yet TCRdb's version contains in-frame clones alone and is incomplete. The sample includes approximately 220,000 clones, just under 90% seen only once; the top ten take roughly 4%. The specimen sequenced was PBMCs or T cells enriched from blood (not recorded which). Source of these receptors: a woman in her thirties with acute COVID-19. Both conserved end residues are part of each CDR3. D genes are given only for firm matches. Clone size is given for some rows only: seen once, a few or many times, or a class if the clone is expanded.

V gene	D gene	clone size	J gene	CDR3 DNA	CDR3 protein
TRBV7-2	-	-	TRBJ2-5	TGTGCCAGCAGCTTAGGTGACACGGATCAAGAGACCCAGTACTTC	CASSLGDTDQETQYF
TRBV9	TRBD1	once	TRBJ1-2	TGTGCCAGCAGCGTAGAGGCCGGGACAGGAGTACCCTCTAGATATGGCTACACCTTC	CASSVEAGTGVPSRYGYTF
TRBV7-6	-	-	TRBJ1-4	TGTGCCAGCAGCTTAGCGGTGGGCAGCCCCGGGGAACTGTTTTTT	CASSLAVGSPGELFF
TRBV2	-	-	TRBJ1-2	TGTGCCAGCAGTGACTGGCTGAGCGATTTGGATGGCTACACCTTC	CASSDWLSDLDGYTF
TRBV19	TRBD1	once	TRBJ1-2	TGTGCCAGCGCAAGACAGGGGGCAGATGGCTACACCTTC	CASARQGADGYTF
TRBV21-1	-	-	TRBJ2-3	TGTGCCAGCAGCAAATTCGGAGAGACTAGCACAGATACGCAGTATTTT	CASSKFGETSTDTQYF
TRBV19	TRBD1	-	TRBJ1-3	TGTGCCAGTCTGGCAGGGGGAAGGTCTGGAAACACCATATATTTT	CASLAGGRSGNTIYF
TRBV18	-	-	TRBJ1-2	TGTGCCGGTGCAGAGGATTATAACTATGGCTACACCTTC	CAGAEDYNYGYTF
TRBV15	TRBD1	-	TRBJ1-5	TGTGCCACCAGCCTCGGACAGGGGGAAGCGCAGGGGCAGCCCCAGCATTTT	CATSLGQGEAQGQPQHF
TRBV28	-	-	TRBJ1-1	TGTGCCAGCAGTTTTAGCATAGAAGCTTTCTTT	CASSFSIEAFF
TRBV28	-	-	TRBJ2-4	TGTGCCAGCAGTTTATATTCCGTAGCCAAAAACATTCAGTACTTC	CASSLYSVAKNIQYF
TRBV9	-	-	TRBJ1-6	TGTGCCAGCAGCGTAGAACAGGGAGAGTCACCCCTCCACTTT	CASSVEQGESPLHF
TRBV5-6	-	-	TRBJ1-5	TGTGCCAGCAGCTTGAGAGGGGGTCATCAGCCCCAGCATTTT	CASSLRGGHQPQHF
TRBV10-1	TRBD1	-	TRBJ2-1	TGCGCCAGCAGTGAGTCCAGGACAGGGGCTGGTAATGAGCAGTTCTTC	CASSESRTGAGNEQFF
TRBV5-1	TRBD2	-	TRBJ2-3	TGCGCCAGCAGTCAACTAGCGGGGGGGCCTGGAGATACGCAGTATTTT	CASSQLAGGPGDTQYF
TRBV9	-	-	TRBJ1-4	TGTGCCAGCAGCGTAGGCCCCCGTAGAGCAACTAATGAAAAACTGTTTTTT	CASSVGPRRATNEKLFF
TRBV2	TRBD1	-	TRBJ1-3	TGTGCCAGCGGTTACAGGGGTGGAAACACCATATATTTT	CASGYRGGNTIYF
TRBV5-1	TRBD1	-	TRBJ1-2	TGCGCCAGCAGCTTGTCGACAGGGAACGGCTACACCTTC	CASSLSTGNGYTF
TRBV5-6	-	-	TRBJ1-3	TGTGCCAGCAGCTTCCCAGTACAGGGACGGACTGGAAACACCATATATTTT	CASSFPVQGRTGNTIYF
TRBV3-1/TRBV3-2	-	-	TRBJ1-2	TGTGCCAGCAGCCAGGGTGGGGTGGGGGCCTATGGCTACACCTTC	CASSQGGVGAYGYTF
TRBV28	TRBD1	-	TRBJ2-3	TGTGCCAGCAGTTCAAGGACAGGGAACACGCAGTATTTT	CASSSRTGNTQYF
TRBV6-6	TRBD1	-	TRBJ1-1	TGTGCCAGCAATTACGTGGCCGGGACAGAGAACACTGAAGCTTTCTTT	CASNYVAGTENTEAFF
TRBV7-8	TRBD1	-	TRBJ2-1	TGTGCCAGCAGCTCCCCCGGGACAGCGCAGTTCTTC	CASSSPGTAQFF
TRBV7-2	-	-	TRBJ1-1	TGTGCCAGCAGCTCGCGGGAGGGCCCTGAAGCTTTCTTT	CASSSREGPEAFF
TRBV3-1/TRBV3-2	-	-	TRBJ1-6	TGTGCCAGCAGCCGGGGACTCCTGACCCTCCACTTT	CASSRGLLTLHF
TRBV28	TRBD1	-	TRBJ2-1	TGTGCCAGCACCTTGGACAGGGGGTTTTACAATGAGCAGTTCTTC	CASTLDRGFYNEQFF
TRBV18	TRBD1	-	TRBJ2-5	TGTGCCAGCTCACCACTACAGGGGCGCTTGGAGACCCAGTACTTC	CASSPLQGRLETQYF
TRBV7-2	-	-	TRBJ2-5	TGTGCCAGCAGCTCCGTAGAGACCCAGTACTTC	CASSSVETQYF
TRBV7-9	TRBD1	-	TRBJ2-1	TGTGCCAGCAGCTTAGTGGACAGGGCCAATGAGCAGTTCTTC	CASSLVDRANEQFF
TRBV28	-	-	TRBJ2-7	TGTGCCAGCAGTTTAGGCCCCGGGTACTACGAGCAGTACTTC	CASSLGPGYYEQYF
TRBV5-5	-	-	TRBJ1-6	TGTGCCAGCAGCTCCCCCTCAGGGTACTCCTATAATTCACCCCTCCACTTT	CASSSPSGYSYNSPLHF
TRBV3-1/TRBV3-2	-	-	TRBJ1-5	TGTGCCAGCAGCCAGGGGGGGCGACTCATACAGCCCCAGCATTTT	CASSQGGRLIQPQHF
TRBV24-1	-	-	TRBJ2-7	TGTGCCACCAGCGGACAACACTCCTACGAGCAGTACTTC	CATSGQHSYEQYF
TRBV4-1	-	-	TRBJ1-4	TGCGCCAGCAGCCAAGTACCGGGTGATGAAAAACTGTTTTTT	CASSQVPGDEKLFF
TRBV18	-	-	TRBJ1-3	TGTGCCAGCTCACCTCGATCGGGACACCAGAGCTCTGGAAACACCATATATTTT	CASSPRSGHQSSGNTIYF
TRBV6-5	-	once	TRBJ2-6	TGTGCCAGCATCGGGGGAAAAGGAGCCAACGTCCTGACTTTC	CASIGGKGANVLTF
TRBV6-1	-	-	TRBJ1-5	TGTGCCAGCAGTGAATCTCCAGGGATTAGCAATCAGCCCCAGCATTTT	CASSESPGISNQPQHF
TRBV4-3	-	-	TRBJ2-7	TGCGCCAGCAGCCGGACGACAGGATTTAGCTACGAGCAGTACTTC	CASSRTTGFSYEQYF
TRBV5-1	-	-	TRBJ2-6	TGCGCCAGCGGTCAGGGGTCCAATGGGGCCAACGTCCTGACTTTC	CASGQGSNGANVLTF
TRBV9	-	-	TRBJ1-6	TGTGCCAGCAGCGTAATGGCGGGCCCCTCCTATAATTCACCCCTCCACTTT	CASSVMAGPSYNSPLHF
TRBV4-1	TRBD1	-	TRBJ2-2	TGCGCCAGCAGCCAGACAGGGCAGGTCGCCGGGGAGCTGTTTTTT	CASSQTGQVAGELFF
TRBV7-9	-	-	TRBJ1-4	TGTGCCAGCAGCTTATTCTCTGGCCACAATGAAAAACTGTTTTTT	CASSLFSGHNEKLFF
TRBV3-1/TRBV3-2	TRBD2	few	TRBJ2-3	TGTGCCAGCAGCCAAGTTCTGAGCGGGGGCGGCACAGATACGCAGTATTTT	CASSQVLSGGGTDTQYF
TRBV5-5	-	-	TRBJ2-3	TGTGCCAGCAGCCCCAGGGAGGGCACAGATACGCAGTATTTT	CASSPREGTDTQYF
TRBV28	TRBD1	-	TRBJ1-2	TGTGCCAGCAATGCTCTGGGACAGGGGGAAGGCTACACCTTC	CASNALGQGEGYTF